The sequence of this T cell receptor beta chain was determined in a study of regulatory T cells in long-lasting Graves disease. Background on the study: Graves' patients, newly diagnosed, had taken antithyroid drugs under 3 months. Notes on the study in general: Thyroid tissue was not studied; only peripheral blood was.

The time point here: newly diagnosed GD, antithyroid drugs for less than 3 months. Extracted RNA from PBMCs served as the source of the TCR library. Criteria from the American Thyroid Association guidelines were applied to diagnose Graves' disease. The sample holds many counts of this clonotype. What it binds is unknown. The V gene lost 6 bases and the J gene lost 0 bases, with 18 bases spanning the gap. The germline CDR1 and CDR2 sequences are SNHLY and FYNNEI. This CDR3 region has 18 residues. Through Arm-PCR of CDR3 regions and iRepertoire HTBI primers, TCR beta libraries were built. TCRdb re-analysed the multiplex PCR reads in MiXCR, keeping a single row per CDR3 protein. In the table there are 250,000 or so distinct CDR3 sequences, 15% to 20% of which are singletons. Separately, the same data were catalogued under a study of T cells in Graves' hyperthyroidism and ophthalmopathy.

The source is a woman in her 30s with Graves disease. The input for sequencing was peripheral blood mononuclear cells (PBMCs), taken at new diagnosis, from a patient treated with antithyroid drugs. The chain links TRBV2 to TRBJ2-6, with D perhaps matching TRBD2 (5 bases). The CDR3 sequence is CASRGPGTTSSGANVLTF. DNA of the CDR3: TGTGCCAGCAGGGGCCCGGGAACCACCTCCTCTGGGGCCAACGTCCTGACTTTC.